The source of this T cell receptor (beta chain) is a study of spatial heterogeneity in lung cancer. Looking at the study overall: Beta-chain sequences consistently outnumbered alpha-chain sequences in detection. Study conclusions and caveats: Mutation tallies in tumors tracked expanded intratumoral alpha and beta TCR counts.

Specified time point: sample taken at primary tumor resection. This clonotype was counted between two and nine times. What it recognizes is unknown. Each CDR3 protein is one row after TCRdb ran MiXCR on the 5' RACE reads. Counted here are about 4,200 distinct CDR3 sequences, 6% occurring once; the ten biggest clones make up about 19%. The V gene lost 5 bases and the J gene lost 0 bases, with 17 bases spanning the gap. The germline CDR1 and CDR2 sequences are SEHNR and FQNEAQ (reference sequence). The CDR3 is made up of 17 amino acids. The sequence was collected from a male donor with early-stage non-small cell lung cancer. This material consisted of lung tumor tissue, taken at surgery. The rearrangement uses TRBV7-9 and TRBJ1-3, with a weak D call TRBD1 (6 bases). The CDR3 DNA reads TGTGCCAGCAGCAAAAACCCCGGGACAACCTCTGGAAACACCATATATTTT. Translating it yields CASSKNPGTTSGNTIYF.